The T cell receptor (beta chain) described here comes from a study of T cell changes during pregnancy in multiple sclerosis. Between the trimmed V and J ends, which lost 3 bases and 5 bases, there was a span of 8 bases. Looked up from germline, CDR1 is SGDLS and CDR2 is YYNGEE. The CDR3 has 12 residues. Sequenced by immunoSEQ multiplex PCR; TCRdb stores in-frame clones only, minus some. Of about 30,000 clones listed, around nine tenths were seen once; the top ten hold about 5.7%. Material: CD8+ T cells from peripheral blood mononuclear cells, obtained before pregnancy. The receptor's source is a female donor with multiple sclerosis, enrolled in a pregnancy study. The genes are TRBV9 and TRBJ1-2; D gene unclear. The DNA for the CDR3 is TGTGCCAGCAGCGGCGCCCTATATGGCTACACCTTC. Its protein product is CASSGALYGYTF.